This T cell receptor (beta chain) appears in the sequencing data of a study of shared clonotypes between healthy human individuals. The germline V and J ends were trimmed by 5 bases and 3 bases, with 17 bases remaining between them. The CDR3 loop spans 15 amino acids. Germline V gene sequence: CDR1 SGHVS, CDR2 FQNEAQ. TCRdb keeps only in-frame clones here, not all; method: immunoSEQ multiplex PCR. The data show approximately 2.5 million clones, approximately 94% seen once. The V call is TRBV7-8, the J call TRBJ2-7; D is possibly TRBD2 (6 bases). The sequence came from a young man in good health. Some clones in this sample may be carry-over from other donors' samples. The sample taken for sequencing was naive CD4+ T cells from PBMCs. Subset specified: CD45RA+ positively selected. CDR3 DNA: TGTGCCAGCAGCCCGAGTCTCTTGGGGGGCTACGAGCAGTACTTC. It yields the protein CASSPSLLGGYEQYF.